This paragraph covers one T cell receptor beta chain sequence. Measured with immunoSEQ multiplex PCR; TCRdb has only the in-frame clones, and not every one. The sample lists around 150,000 clones; 80% to 90% were seen once. The sample originates from a study of control samples from healthy donors and cancer patients. The sequenced sample consisted of blood. This clonotype was obtained from a young man in good health.

In DNA form, the CDR3 reads TGTGCCAGCAGCTACCAGGGGGCGCAGGCTACCTACGAGCAGTACTTC. Its translation: CASSYQGAQATYEQYF. The chain couples TRBV5-6 to TRBJ2-7; TRBD1 agrees at 8 bases. The CDR3 runs 16 residues. The V and J ends lost 3 bases and 2 bases, in that order; junction bases with no gene match: 10. The germline V gene encodes CDR1 SGHDT and CDR2 YYEEEE.